This T cell receptor (beta chain) derives from a study of blood T cells in healthy people across ages. Study observations and caveats: Relative to aged donors, long-lived donors carried more naive CD4+ cells and displayed higher diversity.

The CDR3 is made up of 15 amino acids. From germline, CDR1 is SGHAT and CDR2 FQDESV (reference sequence). Trimming took off 4 bases at V and 3 bases at J, with 14 bases between the two ends. This clonotype was counted only a few times. Its matching antigen is unknown. The second PCR ran roughly 6 to 11 cycles with a sample-barcoded 5' primer and J-beta primers. Each sample yielded at least 2.5 million CDR3-containing paired-end reads. TCRdb re-called the 5' RACE reads with MiXCR, one entry per CDR3 protein. The data show roughly 800,000 distinct CDR3 sequences, roughly 60% seen once. J is TRBJ2-3 and V is TRBV11-1, with unresolved D. The TCR comes from a young man in good health. Sequencing used blood. The CDR3 is CASSSLGMQTDTQYF. For the CDR3, the DNA is TGTGCCAGCAGCTCCTTAGGAATGCAAACAGATACGCAGTATTTT.